This TCR beta chain was sequenced during a study of post-analysis software for immune sequencing data. Findings and limits, study-wide: Controls significantly exceeded multiple sclerosis patients in normalized Chao1 diversity. Strong co-clustering by F measure was seen for same-batch samples. In patients, five or six TRBV segments were more frequent than in controls, with TRBV5-6, TRBV5-1 and TRBV20-1 among them.

This clonotype was observed at least ten times. Its specificity is not known. The germline V gene has CDR1 SGHAT and CDR2 FQNNGV. The CDR3 is 17 amino acids. The trim removed 5 bases at V and 4 bases at J, leaving 12 bases unmatched. Included in the TCR beta cDNA libraries were unique molecular identifiers. When about 1 to 11 million T cells were used, they gave about 490,000 cDNA molecules. Via MiXCR, TCRdb re-called the PCR reads, giving one row per CDR3 protein. The sample lists 170,000 or so distinct CDR3 sequences, 25% to 35% seen once, with less than 1.6% in the top ten. This sequence was found in a girl aged 5 to 17 with multiple sclerosis. Sequenced material: blood. The V call is TRBV11-2, the J call TRBJ2-1; 9 nucleotides line up with TRBD1. The CDR3 region is CASSPGTGTGLYNEQFF. The CDR3, as DNA: TGTGCCAGCAGCCCGGGAACCGGGACAGGGTTATACAATGAGCAGTTCTTC.